The text below deals with one T cell receptor (beta chain). The data derive from a study of cytomegalovirus exposure and HLA in healthy donors. Looked up from germline, CDR1 is SEHNR and CDR2 is FQNEAQ (reference sequence). The CDR3 is made up of 13 amino acids. Losses at the gene ends were 7 bases for V and 6 bases for J; bases not matched to a gene: 3. Primers: 60 Vbeta forward and 13 Jbeta reverse. Sequencing was performed with immunoSEQ multiplex PCR; in TCRdb, only in-frame clones are kept and a portion is missing. The sample carries over 100,000 clones, nearly 80% recorded once. The receptor was derived from a male donor in good health and CMV-seronegative. Sequencing was carried out using PBMCs. The gene calls are TRBV7-9 and TRBJ2-4, with 10 bases aligning to TRBD2. The CDR3 nucleotides read TGTGCCAGCACCATAGCGGGGGGAAACATTCAGTACTTC. The encoded protein is CASTIAGGNIQYF.